A single T cell receptor (beta chain) is shown here with its context. Its target antigen remains unknown. No base qualities exist here, and no much larger clone lies one base off it. Other DNA sequences in this sample translate to the same CDR3. Trimming at the junction amounts to 5 bases on V and 2 bases on J, and the germline ends lie 16 bases apart. CDR1 MNHNY and CDR2 SVGAGI were looked up in the germline V gene (reference sequence). The CDR3 numbers 16 residues from cysteine through phenylalanine. Of all the DNA, just the CDR3 is kept, 48 bases in frame from base 1. Libraries came from the immunoSEQ multiplex PCR assay. For the multiplex PCR, a mixture combining 60 forward primers for TCR Vbeta segments and 13 reverse primers for TCR Jbeta segments was used. The CDR3 region of rearranged TCR beta genes was amplified from genomic DNA with a multiplex PCR assay. Amplified TCR beta libraries were sequenced as 87-base-pair reads on the Illumina HiSeq System. The original methods were these. A later analysis counted about 80 million unique TCR beta chains across the 500 to 850 repertoires, and roughly 9.9 million of these chains were shared by at least two donors. A nearest-neighbor algorithm error-corrected the raw reads and collapsed the reads into unique sequences, merging closely related sequences to remove PCR and sequencing errors. V, D and J gene segments were assigned by aligning CDR3 sequences to IMGT reference sequences. For a sequence to be retained, a match of at least six nucleotides to both a V gene segment and a J gene segment was required. A rearrangement counted as productive if the CDR3 had no stop codons and remained in frame with V and J, and every other rearrangement counted as non-productive. Following IMGT convention, CDR3 was defined as the stretch from the second conserved V-encoded cysteine up to the conserved J-encoded phenylalanine. In an earlier analysis of around 540 of the donors, sequences lacking an unambiguous match to a single V gene segment were excluded. In an earlier analysis of 587 of the donors, V segments were called functional above 56.7% productive rearrangements and were called segregating when the between-donor standard deviation exceeded 5%. A statistical classification framework was developed to diagnose cytomegalovirus status using the catalog of TCR beta chain sequences. V and J gene assignment, in a later analysis, came from comparing TCR nucleotide sequences with IMGT/GENE-DB human TR gene sequences. Using the TCRdist pipeline, a later analysis assigned CDR3 sequences along with most-parsimonious VDJ recombination scenarios. In a later analysis, each TCR beta chain was defined by its CDR3 amino acid sequence together with its V-gene family, and reads lacking a unique V-gene family were excluded. As a way to deal with suspected cross-contamination and a sequencing artifact, a later analysis dropped 450 to 600 nucleotide sequences that were highly shared and had low generation probability. A later analysis calculated a clonal expansion index for each public chain from normalized within-repertoire ranks of inferred template counts. In a later analysis, generation probabilities were computed using a VDJ recombination model fitted to out-of-frame rearrangements, and the results were checked against IGoR. In a later analysis, hypergeometric tests were used to score TCR-TCR, TCR-HLA and TCR-CMV co-occurrence, with a repertoire-size bias correction applied to TCR pairs. To estimate false discovery rates, a later analysis permuted the HLA or CMV assignments 20 times. In a later analysis, co-occurring TCRs were grouped using DBSCAN, and TCRdist sequence similarity was added for clustering within HLA-allele-positive subsets. Repertoires with fewer than 30,000 or more than 120,000 public chains, plus five repertoires with anomalous nucleotide sharing, were excluded from co-occurrence clustering. TCRdb took over this immuneACCESS table, retaining in-frame rearrangements with V and J assigned. Such tables are incomplete; in checked studies, under half of the missing clones stem from an unresolved V gene, and the remainder is unexplained. V, J and clone size derive from that table, while D and trimming were established from the DNA sequence. The sample table shows roughly 160,000 clones, and approximately 84% are seen once. The ten most abundant clones make up about 1% of the sample.

These data come from a study of cytomegalovirus exposure and HLA in healthy donors (dated by TCRdb to the late 2010s). About the full investigation: An earlier analysis of approximately 640 of the donors reported 250 to 300 Gb of sequence data and roughly 100 million unique TCR beta sequences from 190 million or so T cells. An early release covering about 600 HLA-typed donors comprised roughly 300 gigabases of sequencing data and roughly 85 million unique TCR sequences. Among the roughly 380 genotyped donors, roughly 80% belonged to the genetic ancestry cluster associated with self-reported Caucasian donors. The study was designed to test whether signatures of past pathogen exposure could be identified by cataloging public T cell receptors. The study profiled the T cell repertoires of 666 subjects by immunosequencing and related them to cytomegalovirus serostatus. Besides the first cohort of 500 to 700 subjects, a separate validation cohort made up of 120 different subjects was used. High-throughput TCR immunosequencing, statistical association of individual TCRs with disease status, and machine learning were combined to predict cytomegalovirus infection status. In a later analysis, previously published TCR beta repertoires from 666 donors were re-analyzed and high-resolution HLA genotyping was added so that TCR occurrence patterns could be studied. The later analysis used no new phenotypic data to find candidate immune exposures, relying instead on TCR beta sequences and their occurrence across donors. To decide whether each TCR beta V gene segment behaved as functional or pseudogenic, an earlier analysis of some 600 of the donors relied on high-throughput TCR beta sequencing. Donor age, sex, ethnicity and CMV serostatus were compiled together with the repertoire data. In a later genetic analysis, genome-wide SNP genotypes for about three fifths of the roughly 670 donors were used, and that subset was treated as a discovery cohort. Every repertoire in the discovery cohort had been generated on one and the same sequencing platform. HLA typing included class I and class II loci at four-digit resolution. Typing coverage differed by locus: A, B, C, DRB1 and DQB1 were typed in about 629-640 donors, DQA1 in about 550, DPA1 in around 600, and DPB1 in 450 to 490. Because of strong linkage in the cohort, roughly five DR-DQ haplotypes were treated as single units for association and clustering. On average, roughly 240,000 unique TCR beta nucleotide sequences were sequenced per donor among more than 350 genotyped donors of the cohort, with roughly 19% of those sequences being non-productive. General conclusions and limits of the study: An association between a missense DCLRE1C variant and V-gene and J-gene trimming of TCR beta chains was found in a later genetic analysis and replicated in an independent cohort. Assigning TCR associations to individual alleles was difficult when HLA alleles, especially DR and DQ, strongly co-occurred. Immune exposure information for the cohort was limited to CMV serostatus. Only TCR beta chains were sequenced in this cohort, and the absence of alpha or paired-chain data limited detectable features. Because the 87-base-pair reads could not distinguish some IMGT-functional V segments, including TRBV6-2 and TRBV6-3, those segments were excluded. While some public TCRs were present in many individuals, most TCR sequences turned up only very rarely across donors. A later analysis associated 15,000 or so TCR beta sequences with specific HLA alleles at a false discovery rate of 0.05. An earlier analysis of 450 to 750 of the donors showed that most TCR beta V segments appeared in productive rearrangements either about 87% or about 30% of the time, which broadly matched IMGT annotations. Linkage disequilibrium might explain the correlated functional status among segregating V segments, but an unknown experimental factor could not be excluded. Compared with the roughly 720-donor mean, donors in an Asian-associated ancestry cluster had fewer N-insertions in productive TCRs, according to a later genetic analysis. The authors suggested that the approach could potentially be extended to other disease states and immunological phenotypes. In a later analysis, most CMV-associated TCR beta chains were found to appear HLA-restricted, with HLA associations seemingly driven largely by CMV exposure. HLA typing was unavailable for some donors at each locus, so association tests used only the typed subset. Compared with equally common non-associated chains, HLA-associated TCR beta chains in a later analysis were more clonally expanded and had lower generation probabilities. A further reported finding was that TCR beta sequences accurately predicted the HLA-A and HLA-B alleles for most subjects in the first cohort. A cluster of highly shared sequence variants was judged likely to be a technical artifact of the sequencing pipeline. Several of the top co-occurrence clusters appeared to be linked to parvovirus B19, influenza, CMV and Epstein-Barr virus, according to a later analysis. Roughly 17 rarely observed V segments, including chromosome 9 orphons, were excluded from the earlier analysis of almost 600 of the donors because counts were too low. The study listed approximately 160 TCR beta chains as associated with cytomegalovirus. In vitro tests confirmed that a few of the cytomegalovirus-associated TCR beta chains recognize cytomegalovirus antigens. Roughly uniform sequencing depth across donors was assumed in presence/absence analyses, although this assumption may not hold. In a later analysis, TCR association rates were found to vary across HLA loci, with the most associated TCRs seen for DRB1 alleles and the fewest for HLA-C alleles. The classifier was reported to diagnose cytomegalovirus status with high specificity and sensitivity in both the original and validation cohorts.

The cohort comprised approximately 700 healthy bone marrow donors. Cohort members were all nominally healthy when sampled, although unrecorded immune exposures were likely present. The donor tested CMV seronegative, placing the donor among the approximately 360 seronegative members of the cohort. A peripheral blood sample was collected from each donor, and TCR beta sequencing was performed on peripheral blood mononuclear cells. The Qiagen DNeasy Blood Extraction Kit was used to extract genomic DNA from the blood cell samples. The V gene is TRBV6-6 and the J gene is TRBJ1-5; the D region possibly corresponds to TRBD1 (6 bases align). The sequenced sample consisted of PBMCs. This TCR was recovered from a man aged 25 to 40 in good health and CMV-seronegative. CDR3 reads: CASSRSGGQGNQPQHF. The DNA sequence follows: TGTGCCAGCAGTAGATCGGGGGGCCAGGGCAATCAGCCCCAGCATTTT.